This T cell receptor beta chain is drawn from a study of tumor-infiltrating lymphocytes in primary liver carcinoma. Study background: Samples gave roughly 3.65 to 7.5 million productive TCRbeta reads, similar across tissue types.

Study-level points and caveats: Tumors and blood were compared for top-250-clone fraction, and tumors had the significantly higher value (p = 0.039). Overlap between tumor regions exceeded overlap of tumor with adjacent tissue or blood.

This clonotype was seen only once. The antigen remains unidentified. The CDR3 contains 15 residues. Germline lookup yields CDR1 SGHNT and CDR2 YENEEA. The ends were cut back, 5 bases at V and 0 bases at J, with 12 bases in the middle. Alongside blood RNA obtained from unsorted whole blood, germline DNA was also extracted. TCR beta cDNA was reverse-transcribed from 500 to 550 ng of total RNA. The reaction used a constant-region primer and ProtoScript II reverse transcriptase. Construction of TCR beta libraries relied on three successive nested multiplex PCR rounds employing slightly modified ARM-PCR. Forward primers for TRBV1-TRBV30 and a C-beta reverse primer served the first two PCR rounds, at about 10 cycles each. TCRdb analysed the multiplex PCR reads with MiXCR anew, one entry per CDR3 protein. This sample has 310,000 or so distinct CDR3 sequences, with almost 65% found just once.

The chain is built from TRBV11-3 and TRBJ2-3; no clear D. Specimen: peripheral blood. This clonotype was obtained from a middle-aged man with primary liver carcinoma and hepatitis B virus infection. The CDR3 reads CASSVDARSTDTQYF. CDR3 nucleotide sequence: TGTGCCAGCAGCGTTGATGCAAGAAGCACAGATACGCAGTATTTT.